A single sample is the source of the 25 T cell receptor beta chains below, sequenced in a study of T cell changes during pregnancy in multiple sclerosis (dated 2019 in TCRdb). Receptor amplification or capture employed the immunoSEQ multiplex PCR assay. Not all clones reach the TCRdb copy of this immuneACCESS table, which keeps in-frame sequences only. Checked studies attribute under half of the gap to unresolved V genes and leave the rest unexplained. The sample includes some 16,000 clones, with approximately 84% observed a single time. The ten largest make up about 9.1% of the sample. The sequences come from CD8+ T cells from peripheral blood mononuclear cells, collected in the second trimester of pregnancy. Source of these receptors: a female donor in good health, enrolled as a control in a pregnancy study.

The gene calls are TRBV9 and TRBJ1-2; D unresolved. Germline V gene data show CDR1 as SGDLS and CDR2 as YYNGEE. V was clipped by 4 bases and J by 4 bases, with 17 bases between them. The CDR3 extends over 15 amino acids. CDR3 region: CASSHGLDFSYGYTF. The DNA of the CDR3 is TGTGCCAGCAGCCATGGACTGGACTTCTCCTATGGCTACACCTTC.

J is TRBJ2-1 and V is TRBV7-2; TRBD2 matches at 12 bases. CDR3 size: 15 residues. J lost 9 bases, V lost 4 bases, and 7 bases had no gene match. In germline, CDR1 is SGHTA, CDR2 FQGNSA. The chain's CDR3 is CASSSSGGGLVEQFF. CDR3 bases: TGTGCCAGCAGCTCTAGCGGGGGGGGGTTAGTTGAGCAGTTCTTC.

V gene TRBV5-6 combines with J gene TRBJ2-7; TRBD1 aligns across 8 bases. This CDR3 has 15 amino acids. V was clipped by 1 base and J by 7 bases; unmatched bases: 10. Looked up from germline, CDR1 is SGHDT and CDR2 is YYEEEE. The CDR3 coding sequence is TGTGCCAGCAGCTTGATGGGCAGGGGGCGTCGGGAGCAGTACTTC. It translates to CASSLMGRGRREQYF.

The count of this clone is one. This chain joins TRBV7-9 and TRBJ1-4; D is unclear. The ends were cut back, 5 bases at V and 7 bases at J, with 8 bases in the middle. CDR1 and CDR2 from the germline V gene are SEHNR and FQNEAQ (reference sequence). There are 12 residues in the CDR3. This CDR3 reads CASSAEVEKLFF. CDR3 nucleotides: TGTGCCAGCAGCGCAGAAGTTGAAAAACTGTTTTTT.

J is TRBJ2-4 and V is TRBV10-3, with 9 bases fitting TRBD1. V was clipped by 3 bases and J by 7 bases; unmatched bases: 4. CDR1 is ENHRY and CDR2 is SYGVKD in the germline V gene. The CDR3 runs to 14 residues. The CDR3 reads CAISDGQGSNIQYF. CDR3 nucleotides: TGTGCCATCAGTGATGGACAGGGGTCGAACATTCAGTACTTC.

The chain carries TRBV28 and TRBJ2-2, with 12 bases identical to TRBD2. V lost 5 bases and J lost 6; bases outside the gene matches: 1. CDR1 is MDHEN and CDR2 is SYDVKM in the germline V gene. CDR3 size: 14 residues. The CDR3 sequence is CASSLAGGPGELFF. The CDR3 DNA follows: TGTGCCAGCAGTCTAGCGGGGGGGCCCGGGGAGCTGTTTTTT.

CDR3 protein: CASSLGGGLGQPQHF. The CDR3 DNA reads TGTGCCAGCAGCTTAGGGGGGGGGCTAGGGCAGCCCCAGCATTTT. The chain recombines TRBV7-9 with TRBJ1-5; D possibly corresponds to TRBD1 (6 bases). CDR3 length: 15 amino acids. Trimming removed 1 base at V and 7 bases at J, with 14 bases between. The germline gives CDR1 SEHNR, CDR2 FQNEAQ (reference sequence).

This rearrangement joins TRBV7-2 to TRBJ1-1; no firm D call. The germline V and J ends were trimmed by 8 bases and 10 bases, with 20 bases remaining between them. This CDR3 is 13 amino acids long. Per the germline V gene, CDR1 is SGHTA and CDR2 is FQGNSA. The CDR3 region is CASHGCCGVGAFF. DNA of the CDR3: TGTGCCAGCCACGGCTGTTGCGGAGTTGGAGCTTTCTTT. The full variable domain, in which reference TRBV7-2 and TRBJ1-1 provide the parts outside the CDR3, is GAGVSQSPSNKVTEKGKDVELRCDPISGHTALYWYRQSLGQGLEFLIYFQGNSAPDKSGLPSDRFSAERTGGSVSTLTIQRTQQEDSAVYLCASHGCCGVGAFFGQGTRLTVV.

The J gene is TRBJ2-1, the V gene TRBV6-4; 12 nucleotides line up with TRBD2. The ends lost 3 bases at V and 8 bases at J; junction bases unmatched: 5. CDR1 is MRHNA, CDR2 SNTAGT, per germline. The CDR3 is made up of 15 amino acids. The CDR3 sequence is CASSDSSGGAHEQFF. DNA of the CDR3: TGTGCCAGCAGTGATTCTAGCGGGGGGGCCCATGAGCAGTTCTTC.

CDR3 in DNA: TGCGCCAGCTGGTACAGGCGGGAGACCCAGTACTTC. As protein: CASWYRRETQYF. The chain links TRBV4-3 to TRBJ2-5, with D possibly matching TRBD1 (5 bases). Germline CDR1 and CDR2: LGHNA and YSLEER. The CDR3 spans 12 residues. V lost 8 bases and J lost 5, with 12 bases in between.

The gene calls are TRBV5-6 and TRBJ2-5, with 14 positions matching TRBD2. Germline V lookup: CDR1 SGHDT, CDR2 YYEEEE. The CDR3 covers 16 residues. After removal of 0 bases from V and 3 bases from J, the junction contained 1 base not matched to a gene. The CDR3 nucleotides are TGTGCCAGCAGCTTGGGGGGACTAGCGGGAGAAGAGACCCAGTACTTC. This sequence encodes CASSLGGLAGEETQYF. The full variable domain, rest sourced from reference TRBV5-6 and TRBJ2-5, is DAGVTQSPTHLIKTRGQQVTLRCSPKSGHDTVSWYQQALGQGPQFIFQYYEEEERQRGNFPDRFSGHQFPNYSSELNVNALLLGDSALYLCASSLGGLAGEETQYFGPGTRLLVL.

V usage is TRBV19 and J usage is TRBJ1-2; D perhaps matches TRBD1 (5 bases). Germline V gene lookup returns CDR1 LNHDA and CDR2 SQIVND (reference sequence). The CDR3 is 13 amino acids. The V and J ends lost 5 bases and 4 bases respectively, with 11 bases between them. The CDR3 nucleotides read TGTGCCAGTAGTTCGGGGGACGCCTATGGCTACACCTTC. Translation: CASSSGDAYGYTF.

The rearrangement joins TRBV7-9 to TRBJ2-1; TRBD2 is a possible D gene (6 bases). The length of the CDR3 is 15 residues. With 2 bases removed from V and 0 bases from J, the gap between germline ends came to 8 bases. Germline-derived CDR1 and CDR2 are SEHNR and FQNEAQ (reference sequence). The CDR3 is CASSLLGSSYNEQFF. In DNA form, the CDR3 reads TGTGCCAGCAGCTTACTCGGGAGCTCCTACAATGAGCAGTTCTTC.

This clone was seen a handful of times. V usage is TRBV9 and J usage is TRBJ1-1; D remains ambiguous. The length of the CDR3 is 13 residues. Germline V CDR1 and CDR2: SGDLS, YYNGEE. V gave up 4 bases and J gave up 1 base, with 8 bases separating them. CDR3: CASSPSGNTEAFF. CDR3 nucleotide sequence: TGTGCCAGCAGCCCATCCGGGAACACTGAAGCTTTCTTT.

CDR3 nucleotide sequence: TGTGCCAGCAGATATTCAGGGGGCGCTTACACTGAAGCTTTCTTT. It is translated as CASRYSGGAYTEAFF. This chain links TRBV27 with TRBJ1-1; 8 positions match TRBD1. The V and J ends lost 6 bases and 3 bases, in that order; junction bases with no gene match: 9. Germline V gene lookup returns CDR1 MNHEY and CDR2 SMNVEV (reference sequence). CDR3 length: 15 residues.

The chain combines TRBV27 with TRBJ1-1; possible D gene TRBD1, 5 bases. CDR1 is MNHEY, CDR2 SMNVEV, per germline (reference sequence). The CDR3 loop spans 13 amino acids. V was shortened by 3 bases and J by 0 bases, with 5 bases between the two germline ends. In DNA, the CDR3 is TGTGCCAGCAGTTTGACAGTGAACACTGAAGCTTTCTTT. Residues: CASSLTVNTEAFF.

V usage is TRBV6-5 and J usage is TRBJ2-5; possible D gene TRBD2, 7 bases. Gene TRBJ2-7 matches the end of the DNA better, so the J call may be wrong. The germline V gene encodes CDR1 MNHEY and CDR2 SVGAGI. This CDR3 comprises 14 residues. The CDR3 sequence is CASWVGGGTYEQYF. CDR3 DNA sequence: TGTGCCAGCTGGGTCGGCGGGGGCACCTACGAGCAGTACTTC.

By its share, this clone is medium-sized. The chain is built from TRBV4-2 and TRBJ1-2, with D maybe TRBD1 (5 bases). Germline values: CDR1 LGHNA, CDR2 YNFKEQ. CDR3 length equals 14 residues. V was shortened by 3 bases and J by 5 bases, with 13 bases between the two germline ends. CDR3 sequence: CASSQSAGGYGYTF. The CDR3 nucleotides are TGTGCCAGCAGCCAGTCAGCGGGGGGATATGGCTACACCTTC.

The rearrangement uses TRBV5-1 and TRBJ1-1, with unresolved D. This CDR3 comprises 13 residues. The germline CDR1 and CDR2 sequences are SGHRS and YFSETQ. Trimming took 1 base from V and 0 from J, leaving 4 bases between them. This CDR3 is CASSLSLNTEAFF. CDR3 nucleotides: TGCGCCAGCAGCTTGAGCTTGAACACTGAAGCTTTCTTT.

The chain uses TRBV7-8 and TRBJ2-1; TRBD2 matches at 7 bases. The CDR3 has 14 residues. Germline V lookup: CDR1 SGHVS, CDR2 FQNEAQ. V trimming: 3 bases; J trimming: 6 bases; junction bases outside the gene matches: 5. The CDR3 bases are TGTGCCAGCAGCTTGGCGGGGGAGATCAATGAGCAGTTCTTC. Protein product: CASSLAGEINEQFF.

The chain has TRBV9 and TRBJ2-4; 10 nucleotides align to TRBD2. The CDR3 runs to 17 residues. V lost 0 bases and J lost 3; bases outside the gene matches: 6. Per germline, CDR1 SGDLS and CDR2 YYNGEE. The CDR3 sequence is CASSVGRASGGKNIQYF. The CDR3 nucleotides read TGTGCCAGCAGCGTAGGGCGGGCTAGCGGGGGCAAAAACATTCAGTACTTC.

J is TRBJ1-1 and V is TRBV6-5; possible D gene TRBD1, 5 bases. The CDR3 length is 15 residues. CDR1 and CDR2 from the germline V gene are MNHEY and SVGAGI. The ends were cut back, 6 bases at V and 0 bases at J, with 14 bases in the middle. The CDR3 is CASRSSGGLNTEAFF. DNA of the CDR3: TGTGCCAGCAGGTCCTCGGGGGGGTTGAACACTGAAGCTTTCTTT.

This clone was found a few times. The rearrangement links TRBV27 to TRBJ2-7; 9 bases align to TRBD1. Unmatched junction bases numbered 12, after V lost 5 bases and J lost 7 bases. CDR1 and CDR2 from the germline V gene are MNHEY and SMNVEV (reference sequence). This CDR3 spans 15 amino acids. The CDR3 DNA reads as TGTGCCAGCAGTAACCGACAGGGGGGAAGTCTAGAGCAGTACTTC. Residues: CASSNRQGGSLEQYF.

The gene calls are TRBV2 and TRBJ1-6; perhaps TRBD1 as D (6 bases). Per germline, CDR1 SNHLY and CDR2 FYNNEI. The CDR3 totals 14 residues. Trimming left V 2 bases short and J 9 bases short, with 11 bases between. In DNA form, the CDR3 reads TGTGCCAGCAGTGAATCAGGGGTCGGTTCACCCCTCCACTTT. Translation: CASSESGVGSPLHF. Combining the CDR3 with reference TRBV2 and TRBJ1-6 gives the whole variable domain EPEVTQTPSHQVTQMGQEVILRCVPISNHLYFYWYRQILGQKVEFLVSFYNNEISEKSEIFDDQFSVERPDGSNFTLKIRSTKLEDSAMYFCASSESGVGSPLHFGNGTRLTVT.

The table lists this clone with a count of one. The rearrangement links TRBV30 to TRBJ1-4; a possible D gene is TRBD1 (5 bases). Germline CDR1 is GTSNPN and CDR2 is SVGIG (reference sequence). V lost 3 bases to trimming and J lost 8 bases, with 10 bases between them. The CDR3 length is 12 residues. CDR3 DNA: TGTGCCTGGAGCACGACAGTCGAAAAACTGTTTTTT. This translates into CAWSTTVEKLFF.